Presented here are 7 T cell receptor beta chains from one specimen sequenced in a study of OX40 agonist ivuxolimab in advanced cancers. Some clones are missing from TCRdb's copy, which holds only in-frame ones; the method was immunoSEQ multiplex PCR. The sample contains nearly 20,000 clones, approximately 83% of which appear only once. Source: CD4+ or CD8+ T cells sorted from blood, taken in a trial of the OX40 agonist ivuxolimab. The receptors stem from an adult with an advanced solid tumor such as melanoma, head and neck, liver or kidney cancer.

This sequence joins TRBV6-5 and TRBJ1-1, with unresolved D. This CDR3 spans 15 amino acids. Germline CDR1 reads MNHEY; CDR2 reads SVGAGI. The V end lost 0 bases, the J end lost 0 bases, and 8 bases lay between the germline ends. The CDR3 loop reads CASSYSGDMNTEAFF. The CDR3 nucleotides read TGTGCCAGCAGTTACTCCGGGGATATGAACACTGAAGCTTTCTTT.

This chain uses TRBV5-1 with TRBJ2-7; D possibly corresponds to TRBD1 (6 bases). CDR1 and CDR2 from the germline V gene are SGHRS and YFSETQ. Between the trimmed V and J ends, which lost 0 bases and 4 bases, there was a span of 17 bases. The CDR3 is 16 residues long. DNA for the CDR3: TGCGCCAGCAGCTTGGCCGAACAGGGAGTAACTTACGAGCAGTACTTC. Translating gives CASSLAEQGVTYEQYF.

The chain recombines TRBV9 with TRBJ2-3; 7 bases map to TRBD2. Germline V gene sequence: CDR1 SGDLS, CDR2 YYNGEE. CDR3 length: 15 residues. V lost 0 bases, J lost 5 bases, and 6 bases stayed unmatched. The CDR3 region has the DNA TGTGCCAGCAGCGTAGGGGGAGGGGTCGGAGATACGCAGTATTTT. This codes for CASSVGGGVGDTQYF.

This clone was observed a single time. The chain links TRBV6-5 to TRBJ1-2, with D possibly being TRBD1 (5 bases). CDR3 length equals 14 residues. Trimming left V 5 bases short and J 6 bases short, with 16 bases between. Germline CDR1 reads MNHEY; CDR2 reads SVGAGI. This CDR3 reads CASSLTMGTDGYTF. For the CDR3, the DNA is TGTGCCAGCAGTCTGACAATGGGGACCGATGGCTACACCTTC.

The chain is built from TRBV4-1 and TRBJ1-2, with D maybe TRBD1 (6 bases). The CDR3 has 13 amino acids. CDR1 is MGHRA, CDR2 YSYEKL, per germline. Trimming removed 1 base at V and 8 bases at J, with 11 bases between. The CDR3 loop is CASSQAGHPGYTF. CDR3 in DNA: TGCGCCAGCAGCCAAGCGGGACACCCGGGCTACACCTTC.

V gene TRBV7-6 combines with J gene TRBJ2-5, with D possibly TRBD1 on 6 matching bases. Near its end, the DNA agrees better with TRBJ2-7, so the J call may be wrong. This CDR3 has 17 amino acids. Germline CDR1 SGHVS, CDR2 FNYEAQ. The CDR3 DNA sequence: TGTGCCAGCAGCTTAGCCGAAATACAGGGCCCCCTTGACGAGCAGTACTTC. Protein: CASSLAEIQGPLDEQYF.

J is TRBJ2-3 and V is TRBV4-3, with TRBD2 matching over 11 bases. Looked up from germline, CDR1 is LGHNA and CDR2 is YSLEER. Trimming at V came to 0 bases and at J to 0 bases, leaving 2 bases not matched to a gene. There are 17 residues in the CDR3. CDR3 sequence (DNA): TGCGCCAGCAGCCAAGACTGGACTAGCGGGAGCACAGATACGCAGTATTTT. Translated: CASSQDWTSGSTDTQYF.